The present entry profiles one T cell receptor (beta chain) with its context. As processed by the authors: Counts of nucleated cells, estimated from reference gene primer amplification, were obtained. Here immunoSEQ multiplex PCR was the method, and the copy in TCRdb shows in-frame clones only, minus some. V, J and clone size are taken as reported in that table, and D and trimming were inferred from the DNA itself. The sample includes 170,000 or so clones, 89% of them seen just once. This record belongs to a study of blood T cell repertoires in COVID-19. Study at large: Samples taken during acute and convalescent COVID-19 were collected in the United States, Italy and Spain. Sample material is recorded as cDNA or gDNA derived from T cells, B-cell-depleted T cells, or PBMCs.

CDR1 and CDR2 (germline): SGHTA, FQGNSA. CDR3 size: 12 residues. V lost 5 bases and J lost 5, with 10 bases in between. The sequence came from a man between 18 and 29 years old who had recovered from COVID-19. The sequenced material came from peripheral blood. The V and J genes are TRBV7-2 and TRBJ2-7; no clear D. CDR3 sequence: CASSLQFNEQYF. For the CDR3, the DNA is TGTGCCAGCAGCCTACAGTTCAACGAGCAGTACTTC.